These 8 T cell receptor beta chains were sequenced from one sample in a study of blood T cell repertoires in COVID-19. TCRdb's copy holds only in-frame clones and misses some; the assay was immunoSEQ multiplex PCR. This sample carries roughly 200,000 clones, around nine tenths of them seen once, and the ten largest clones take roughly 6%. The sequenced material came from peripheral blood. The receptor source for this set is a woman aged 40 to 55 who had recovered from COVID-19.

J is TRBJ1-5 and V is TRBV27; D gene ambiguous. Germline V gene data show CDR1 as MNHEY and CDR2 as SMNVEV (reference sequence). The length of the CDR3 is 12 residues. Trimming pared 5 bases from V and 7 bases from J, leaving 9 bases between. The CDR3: CASSTSGQPQHF. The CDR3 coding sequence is TGTGCCAGCAGTACATCAGGACAGCCCCAGCATTTT.

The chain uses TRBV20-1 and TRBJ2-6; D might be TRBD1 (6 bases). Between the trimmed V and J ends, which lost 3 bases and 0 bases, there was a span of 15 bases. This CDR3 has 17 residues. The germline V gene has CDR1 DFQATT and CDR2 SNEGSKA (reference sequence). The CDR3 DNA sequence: TGCAGTGCTAGTTACCCCGAGGGGGACTCTGGGGCCAACGTCCTGACTTTC. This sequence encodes CSASYPEGDSGANVLTF.

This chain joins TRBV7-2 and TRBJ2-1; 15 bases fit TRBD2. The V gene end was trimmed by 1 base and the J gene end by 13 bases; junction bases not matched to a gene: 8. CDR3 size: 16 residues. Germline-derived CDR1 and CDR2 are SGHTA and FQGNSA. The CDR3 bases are TGTGCCAGCAGCTTAGGCCCTGGACTAGCGGGAGGGGAACAGTTCTTC. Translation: CASSLGPGLAGGEQFF.

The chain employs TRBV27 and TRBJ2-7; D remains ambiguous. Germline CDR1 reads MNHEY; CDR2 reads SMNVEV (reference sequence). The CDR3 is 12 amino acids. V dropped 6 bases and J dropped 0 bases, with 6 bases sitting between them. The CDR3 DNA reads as TGTGCCAGCAGCCGGAGCTCCTACGAGCAGTACTTC. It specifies CASSRSSYEQYF.

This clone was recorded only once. CDR3 coding DNA: TGTGCCAGCAGGGAGGTTGGCAGTCTTAATTCACCCCTCCACTTT. Its translation is CASREVGSLNSPLHF. The rearrangement uses TRBV27 and TRBJ1-6, with D uncertain. V was cut by 6 bases and J by 6 bases, with 15 bases left in between. The CDR3 has 15 amino acids. Germline-derived CDR1 and CDR2 are MNHEY and SMNVEV (reference sequence).

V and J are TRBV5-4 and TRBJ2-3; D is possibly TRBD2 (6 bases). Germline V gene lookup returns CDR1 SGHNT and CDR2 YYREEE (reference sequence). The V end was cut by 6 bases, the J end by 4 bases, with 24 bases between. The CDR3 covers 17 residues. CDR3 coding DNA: TGTGCCAGCATCCCTCTTCCGGGGGTACCGGGCGCAGATACGCAGTATTTT. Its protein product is CASIPLPGVPGADTQYF.

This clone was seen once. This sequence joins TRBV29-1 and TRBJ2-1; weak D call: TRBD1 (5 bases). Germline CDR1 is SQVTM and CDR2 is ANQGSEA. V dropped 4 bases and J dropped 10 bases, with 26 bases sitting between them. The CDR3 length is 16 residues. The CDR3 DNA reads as TGCAGCGTTGTAGGGGCAAGACTTTATTCCCCCAACGAGCAGTTCTTC. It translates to CSVVGARLYSPNEQFF.

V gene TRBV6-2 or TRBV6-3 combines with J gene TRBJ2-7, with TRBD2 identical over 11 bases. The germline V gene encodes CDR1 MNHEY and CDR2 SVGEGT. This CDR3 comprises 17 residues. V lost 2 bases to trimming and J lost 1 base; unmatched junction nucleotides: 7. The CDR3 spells CASSYPLAGGPSYEQYF. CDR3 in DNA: TGTGCCAGCAGTTACCCTCTAGCGGGAGGCCCTTCCTACGAGCAGTACTTC.